A selection of T cell receptor beta chains follows, all from one sample in a study of blood T cell repertoires in COVID-19. Assay used: immunoSEQ multiplex PCR; TCRdb lists only in-frame clones, some missing. The sample records under 250,000 clones, more than 75% being singletons. The sample taken for sequencing was peripheral blood. Receptor source: a woman aged 80 or older with COVID-19, enrolled during active disease. Each CDR3 is given with its conserved first and last residue. The D gene is left open where the match is weak. Clone size is stated in some rows and not others, as once, few, many or a class when expanded.

NA	TRBJ2-5	NA	TRBV3-1/TRBV3-2	TGTGCCAGCAGCCAACAGGGGGGGACCCAGTACTTC	CASSQQGGTQYF
TRBD1	TRBJ1-4	few	TRBV4-1	TGCGCCAGCAGCCCTGGGACAGGGGGCGGTGAAAAACTGTTTTTT	CASSPGTGGGEKLFF
TRBD1	TRBJ1-2	NA	TRBV10-1	TGCGCCAGCAGTGAGGACAGGGCGGGCGGCTACACCTTC	CASSEDRAGGYTF
NA	TRBJ1-2	NA	TRBV27	TGTGCCAGCAGGGAAGGAGGGTATGGCTACACCTTC	CASREGGYGYTF
TRBD2	TRBJ2-5	NA	TRBV3-1/TRBV3-2	TGTGCCAGCAGCATGGGGACGGGACTAGCAGGGGAGACCCAGTACTTC	CASSMGTGLAGETQYF
NA	TRBJ1-5	NA	TRBV28	TGTGCCAGCAGTTTCTCTTACGGCGGAGATAGCAATCAGCCCCAGCATTTT	CASSFSYGGDSNQPQHF
TRBD2	TRBJ2-3	few	TRBV7-2	TGTGCCAGCAGCAGAGAGTCGACTAGCGGGGGTCAAGGCGATACGCAGTATTTT	CASSRESTSGGQGDTQYF
NA	TRBJ2-2	NA	TRBV18	TGTGCCAGCTCACCACCCATGACAGGATTCACCGGGGAGCTGTTTTTT	CASSPPMTGFTGELFF
NA	TRBJ2-3	NA	TRBV7-8	TGTGCCAGCAGCTTAGGTTCCCTCGGGGTGAGCACAGATACGCAGTATTTT	CASSLGSLGVSTDTQYF
TRBD1	TRBJ1-2	NA	TRBV4-3	TGCGCCAGCAGCCAACAGGGGGCGGGAGGCTACACCTTC	CASSQQGAGGYTF
NA	TRBJ2-7	NA	TRBV5-1	TGCGCCAGCAGCTTGGAACAGGGTGGGTACGAGCAGTACTTC	CASSLEQGGYEQYF
NA	TRBJ1-5	NA	TRBV19	TGTGCCAGTAGCCGACCATGGACGGGATCAAATCAGCCCCAGCATTTT	CASSRPWTGSNQPQHF
TRBD1	TRBJ1-1	NA	TRBV24-1	TGTGCCACCAGTGATAGCCGGGACAGCGGGTTTAGAGCTTTCTTT	CATSDSRDSGFRAFF
NA	TRBJ1-1	NA	TRBV6-5	TGTGCCAGCACCCTAGGATGGAGCACTGAAGCTTTCTTT	CASTLGWSTEAFF
NA	TRBJ1-1	NA	TRBV12-1	TGTGCCAGCAGCTCTGGGACGTTGGGCGGACTAAACACTGAAGCTTTCTTT	CASSSGTLGGLNTEAFF
TRBD1	TRBJ2-3	NA	TRBV28	TGTGCCAGCACTACTCAAGGGGGAAGGGGGCGCACAGATACGCAGTATTTT	CASTTQGGRGRTDTQYF
TRBD2	TRBJ2-7	NA	TRBV7-2	TGTGCCAGCAGTTCCCCGGGACTAGCGGACCCACCCTACGAGCAGTACTTC	CASSSPGLADPPYEQYF
NA	TRBJ2-3	NA	TRBV3-1/TRBV3-2	TGTGCCAGCAGCCAAGTGCCGGGCACAGATACGCAGTATTTT	CASSQVPGTDTQYF
TRBD1	TRBJ1-2	NA	TRBV5-1	TGCGCCAGCAGCTTGGGGGACAGCTCTAACTATGGCTACACCTTC	CASSLGDSSNYGYTF
TRBD1	TRBJ1-2	NA	TRBV5-6	TGTGCCAGCAGCTTGCGGCGAGGGGGCGGCTACACCTTC	CASSLRRGGGYTF
NA	TRBJ1-5	NA	TRBV19	TGTGCCGGCTCCCCTGGAGGGGGGGCAGGCCAGCCCCAGCATTTT	CAGSPGGGAGQPQHF
NA	TRBJ1-1	NA	TRBV2	TGTGCCAGCAGTCAGGGGAGTCTGAACACTGAAGCTTTCTTT	CASSQGSLNTEAFF
TRBD1	TRBJ1-2	NA	TRBV5-6	TGTGCCAGCAGCTCGTACAGGGGACGAAACTATGGCTACACCTTC	CASSSYRGRNYGYTF
TRBD2	TRBJ2-7	NA	TRBV5-3	TGTGCCAGAAGCCCCCTCTTGGGGAGGGAAACCTACGAGCAGTACTTC	CARSPLLGRETYEQYF
NA	TRBJ1-2	NA	TRBV16	TGTGCCAGCAGCGCGGGGCCCACCTATGGCTACACCTTC	CASSAGPTYGYTF
TRBD1	TRBJ1-4	NA	TRBV4-2	TGTGCCAGCAGCTTAGATCCGGGACAGGGAACTAATGAAAAACTGTTTTTT	CASSLDPGQGTNEKLFF
NA	TRBJ1-4	NA	TRBV5-1	TGCGCCAGCAGCTTGGGACAGTCATGGGATGAAAAACTGTTTTTT	CASSLGQSWDEKLFF
NA	TRBJ2-7	NA	TRBV9	TGTGCCAGCAGCGTAGATCCCAACCGGGGCTCCTACGAGCAGTACTTC	CASSVDPNRGSYEQYF
NA	TRBJ1-2	NA	TRBV28	TGTGCCAGCACCGACCAGCCCAGGGTGGGTGGCTACACCTTC	CASTDQPRVGGYTF
TRBD2	TRBJ2-1	NA	TRBV5-1	TGCGCCAGCCGGACTAGCGGGGGGACCTACAATGAGCAGTTCTTC	CASRTSGGTYNEQFF
TRBD1	TRBJ1-6	NA	TRBV2	TGTGCCAGCAGTGGCCGACAGGGACTAGAATCACCCCTCCACTTT	CASSGRQGLESPLHF
NA	TRBJ1-6	NA	TRBV27	TGTGCCAGCACTACAGGGCTAAATTCACCCCTCCACTTT	CASTTGLNSPLHF
TRBD2	TRBJ2-3	NA	TRBV5-1	TGCGCCAGCAGCTTGCCGCGGGGGGGAGATACGCAGTATTTT	CASSLPRGGDTQYF
TRBD1	TRBJ2-2	NA	TRBV7-9	TGTGCCAGCAGCAAACAGGGGTACACCGGGGAGCTGTTTTTT	CASSKQGYTGELFF
NA	TRBJ1-5	NA	TRBV30	TGTGCCTGGAGGGGGCAGACTAGTGATCAGCCCCAGCATTTT	CAWRGQTSDQPQHF
TRBD1	TRBJ1-6	few	TRBV3-1/TRBV3-2	TGTGCCAGCAGCCCCGGACAGGGCGCAAATTCACCCCTCCACTTT	CASSPGQGANSPLHF
NA	TRBJ2-7	few	TRBV4-3	TGCGCCAGCAGCCAACAAGCGTTCCTTGGGGAGCAGTACTTC	CASSQQAFLGEQYF
TRBD1	TRBJ1-5	NA	TRBV27	TGTGCCAGCAGCCCTGGGACAGGGGTAAACAATCAGCCCCAGCATTTT	CASSPGTGVNNQPQHF
NA	TRBJ1-2	NA	TRBV15	TGTGCCACCAGCAGAGATCAGGGCCCCTATGGCTACACCTTC	CATSRDQGPYGYTF
NA	TRBJ1-5	NA	TRBV28	TGTGCCAGCTCCTCCTCGGGGGTGGATCATCAGCCCCAGCATTTT	CASSSSGVDHQPQHF
NA	TRBJ1-3	NA	TRBV11-2	TGTGCCAGCACCGGAGGGATGAGAAACACCATATATTTT	CASTGGMRNTIYF
NA	TRBJ2-5	once	TRBV28	TGTGCCAGCAGTTTGAGGGTTCCCGGGACCCAGTACTTC	CASSLRVPGTQYF
NA	TRBJ1-2	NA	TRBV7-3	TGTGCCAGCAGCTTAATGCCAGGAGGTGGCTACACCTTC	CASSLMPGGGYTF
TRBD1	TRBJ1-1	NA	TRBV2	TGTGCCAGCAGTGAAGCAGGGACAGCTGAAGCTTTCTTT	CASSEAGTAEAFF
TRBD2	TRBJ2-1	NA	TRBV5-1	TGCGCCAGCAGCTTGGGACTAGCGGGGGGCGATGAGCAGTTCTTC	CASSLGLAGGDEQFF
NA	TRBJ1-6	once	TRBV29-1	TGCAGCGTTCGGGAGGACGGTGGGAATTCACCCCTCCACTTT	CSVREDGGNSPLHF
NA	TRBJ2-5	NA	TRBV11-1	TGTGCCAGCAGCTTAGCGACTGGCGGAACGAAAGAGACCCAGTACTTC	CASSLATGGTKETQYF
NA	TRBJ2-3	NA	TRBV11-2	TGTGCCAGCAGCTTGGCGGGGGCGAAGACAGATACGCAGTATTTT	CASSLAGAKTDTQYF
NA	TRBJ1-3	NA	TRBV5-1	TGCGCCAGCAGCTTGGTACTGCGCTCTGGAAACACCATATATTTT	CASSLVLRSGNTIYF
TRBD1	TRBJ1-1	NA	TRBV10-1	TGCGCCAGCCGCAGGGGGGCGAACACTGAAGCTTTCTTT	CASRRGANTEAFF
NA	TRBJ2-1	NA	TRBV7-2	TGTGCCAGCAGCTTATCGGGACTGGAATACAATGAGCAGTTCTTC	CASSLSGLEYNEQFF
NA	TRBJ1-5	NA	TRBV27	TGTGCCAGCACCGGGGGGGTGGGCAATCAGCCCCAGCATTTT	CASTGGVGNQPQHF
TRBD1	TRBJ1-1	NA	TRBV4-2	TGTGCCAGCAGCCGGACAGGGGTTCCTGAAGCTTTCTTT	CASSRTGVPEAFF
NA	TRBJ1-1	NA	TRBV10-1	TGCGCCAGCAGCTCCGGGACTTTGGGGGACACTGAAGCTTTCTTT	CASSSGTLGDTEAFF
TRBD1	TRBJ2-5	NA	TRBV2	TGTGCCAGCAGTGGGTACAGGGGGGAGACCCAGTACTTC	CASSGYRGETQYF
TRBD1	TRBJ1-2	few	TRBV5-1	TGCGCCAGCAGCTTGGAGGGACAGGGATATGGCTACACCTTC	CASSLEGQGYGYTF
TRBD1	TRBJ1-1	NA	TRBV18	TGTGCCAGCTCACAAAGCCAGACAGGGTTTGAAGCTTTCTTT	CASSQSQTGFEAFF